What follows describes a single TCR beta chain. As yet, its antigen is unknown. PCR employed 60 Vbeta and 13 Jbeta primers. Data came from immunoSEQ multiplex PCR; TCRdb stores just in-frame clones and leaves some out. Of around 120,000 clones in the sample, approximately 72% were seen once. The sample comes from a study of cytomegalovirus exposure and HLA in healthy donors. In the study overall: Unique TCR beta sequences numbering some 110 million came from 150 million to 200 million T cells in an earlier analysis. An early release of data contained tens of millions of unique TCRs, which came from HLA-typed donors. Study conclusions and caveats: A few V segments could not be told apart, such as TRBV6-2 and TRBV6-3, and were left out.

This CDR3 is 15 amino acids long. Trimming pared 1 base from V and 4 bases from J, leaving 12 bases between. Per the germline V gene, CDR1 is SGHTA and CDR2 is FQGNSA. This sequence originates from a human donor in good health. Material for sequencing was PBMCs. The chain employs TRBV7-2 and TRBJ2-3; D uncertain. The CDR3 DNA follows: TGTGCCAGCAGCTTAGATCTCCACTCCCCAGATACGCAGTATTTT. Protein sequence: CASSLDLHSPDTQYF.